These 4 T cell receptor beta chains originate from one sample sequenced in a study of shared clonotypes between healthy human individuals (TCRdb year 2020). The method was the immunoSEQ multiplex PCR assay. Imported from immuneACCESS, the table was reduced by TCRdb to in-frame sequences with V and J called. These copies leave out some clones; in studies compared against another copy, an unresolved V gene accounts for under half, and the cause of the remainder is not known. Within this sample are fewer than 600,000 clones, with about four fifths of them counted one time only. The ten biggest clones cover about 12% of the sample. The sequencing input was PBMCs. The source is a woman in her thirties or forties in good health. Some clones in this sample may be carry-over from other donors' samples.

The chain uses TRBV5-4 and TRBJ1-2, with 7 positions matching TRBD1. Trimming at V came to 4 bases and at J to 4 bases, leaving 7 bases not matched to a gene. The CDR3 is 14 amino acids. Per germline, CDR1 SGHNT and CDR2 YYREEE (reference sequence). The CDR3 protein is CASSGGDRGYGYTF. The CDR3 DNA is TGTGCCAGCAGCGGGGGGGACAGAGGCTATGGCTACACCTTC.

The V and J genes are TRBV10-1 and TRBJ2-3, with 10 bases aligning to TRBD1. Trimming removed 2 bases from V and 6 bases from J; junction bases left unmatched: 2. CDR1 is WNHNN, CDR2 SYGVQD, per germline (reference sequence). The CDR3 sequence is 14 residues long. This CDR3 reads CASSEGQGVDTQYF. The CDR3 DNA follows: TGCGCCAGCAGTGAGGGACAGGGGGTGGATACGCAGTATTTT.

The CDR3, as DNA: TGTGCCAGCTCGTTTCCTAGCGGGACTTTACCAGATACGCAGTATTTT. It specifies CASSFPSGTLPDTQYF. This chain connects TRBV18 to TRBJ2-3; TRBD2 matches at 9 bases. V gave up 6 bases and J gave up 4 bases; unmatched junction bases: 11. The CDR3 is 16 amino acids. CDR1 KGHSH and CDR2 LQKENI come from the germline V gene.

Only a few counts were recorded for this clone. This rearrangement joins TRBV5-5 to TRBJ2-2, with 8 bases that match TRBD1. V shed 2 bases and J 5 bases; nucleotides not matched to a gene: 8. The germline gives CDR1 SGHKS, CDR2 YYEKEE (reference sequence). This CDR3 has 16 amino acids. The CDR3, as DNA: TGTGCCAGCAGCTTTGGGCAGGGGGCAGTTACCGGGGAGCTGTTTTTT. It is translated as CASSFGQGAVTGELFF.